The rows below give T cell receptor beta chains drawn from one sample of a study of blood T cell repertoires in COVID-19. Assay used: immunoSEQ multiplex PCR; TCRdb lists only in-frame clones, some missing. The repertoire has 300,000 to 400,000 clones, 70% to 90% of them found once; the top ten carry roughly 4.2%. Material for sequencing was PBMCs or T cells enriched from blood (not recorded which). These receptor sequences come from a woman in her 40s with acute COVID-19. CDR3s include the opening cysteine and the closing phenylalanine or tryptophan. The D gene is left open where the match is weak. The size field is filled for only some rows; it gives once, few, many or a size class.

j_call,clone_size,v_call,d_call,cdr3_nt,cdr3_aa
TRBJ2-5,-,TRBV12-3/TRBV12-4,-,TGTGCCAGCAGTGTTAGCGTCCTAGAGACCCAGTACTTC,CASSVSVLETQYF
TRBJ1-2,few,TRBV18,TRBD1,TGTGCCAGCTCGCGACAGGGAGCCCTACTCTATGGCTACACCTTC,CASSRQGALLYGYTF
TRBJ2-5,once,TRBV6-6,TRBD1,TGTGCCAGCAGCGGGACAGGGGGCGCAAAGACCCAGTACTTC,CASSGTGGAKTQYF
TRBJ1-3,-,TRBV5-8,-,TGTGCCAGCAGCCGATCCCGACTGTTCTCTGGAAACACCATATATTTT,CASSRSRLFSGNTIYF
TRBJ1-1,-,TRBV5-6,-,TGTGCCAGCAGCTTGGCGGCCAGGGTTCACACTGAAGCTTTCTTT,CASSLAARVHTEAFF
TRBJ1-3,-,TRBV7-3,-,TGTGCCAGCAGCGCAACTCCAGGAAACACCATATATTTT,CASSATPGNTIYF
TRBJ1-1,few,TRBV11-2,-,TGTGCCAGCAGCTGGCGGGGGGGCGGCACTGAAGCTTTCTTT,CASSWRGGGTEAFF
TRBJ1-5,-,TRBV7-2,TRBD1,TGTGCCAGCAGCTACTGGACAGGGCCCAATCAGCCCCAGCATTTT,CASSYWTGPNQPQHF
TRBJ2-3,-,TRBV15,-,TGTGCCACCAGCAGAGATCACGCAGAAACAGATACGCAGTATTTT,CATSRDHAETDTQYF
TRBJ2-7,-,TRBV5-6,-,TGTGCCAGCAGCTTGGTAGCTGCTGGCGAGCAGTACTTC,CASSLVAAGEQYF
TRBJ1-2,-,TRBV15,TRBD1,TGTGCCACCAGCAGGGGGACAGGGACGAACTATGGCTACACCTTC,CATSRGTGTNYGYTF
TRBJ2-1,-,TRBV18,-,TGTGCCAGCTCACTCCCTCGGGACTCCTACTCCCATGAGCAGTTCTTC,CASSLPRDSYSHEQFF
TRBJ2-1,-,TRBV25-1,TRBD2,TGTGCCAGCAGTTTCGACAGGACGGGGGGGAATGAGCAGTTCTTC,CASSFDRTGGNEQFF
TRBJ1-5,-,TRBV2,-,TGTGCCAGCAAAGGACTTAGGAATCAGCCCCAGCATTTT,CASKGLRNQPQHF